Included here is one T cell receptor (beta chain) sequence, with context. The target antigen is unknown. The germline V gene has CDR1 SGHNT and CDR2 YENEEA. V was shortened by 5 bases and J by 2 bases, with 12 bases between the two germline ends. This CDR3 has 14 amino acids. The sample belongs to a study of shared clonotypes between healthy human individuals. The material for each subset, its genomic DNA, was split evenly across several immunoSEQ plates. Produced via immunoSEQ multiplex PCR; TCRdb's table is partial and in-frame only. The table records approximately 2.4 million clones, nearly 97% of them present only once. Study-level results: Despite large depth, sorted-subset datasets appeared incompletely sequenced.

V is TRBV11-3 and J is TRBJ1-1; D possibly corresponds to TRBD1 (6 bases). Sequencing was carried out using naive CD4+ T cells sorted from blood. The sample's subset: CD45RA+ positively selected. The sequence was collected from a man between 18 and 29 years old in good health. The CDR3 DNA reads as TGTGCCAGCAGCCCGAGGGGGAGTAACACTGAAGCTTTCTTT. Translated: CASSPRGSNTEAFF.